The sequence of this T cell receptor (beta chain) was determined in a study of early T cells in non-severe SARS-CoV-2 infection. Study outcomes and limitations: The VDJdb matching leaned toward anti-spike CD8 responses and overlooked private and CD4 specificities.

Individual cDNA molecules received unique molecular identifiers during library preparation. TCRdb itself ran the 5' RACE reads through MiXCR, one entry per CDR3 protein. The sample shows about 98,000 distinct CDR3 sequences, over 13% of them seen only once. This clonotype was seen a few times. What it binds is unknown. Sequenced sample: whole blood. The clonotype originates from an adult who was a healthcare worker with PCR-confirmed SARS-CoV-2 infection or an uninfected control (not recorded which).

The CDR3 loop is CASSFRTGGLEQYF. CDR3 nucleotide sequence: TGTGCCAGTAGTTTCCGGACAGGAGGTTTGGAGCAGTACTTC. The chain uses TRBV19 and TRBJ2-7, with 7 bases matching TRBD1. V shed 5 bases and J 7 bases; nucleotides not matched to a gene: 11. The CDR3 has 14 amino acids. Germline V gives CDR1 LNHDA, CDR2 SQIVND (reference sequence).